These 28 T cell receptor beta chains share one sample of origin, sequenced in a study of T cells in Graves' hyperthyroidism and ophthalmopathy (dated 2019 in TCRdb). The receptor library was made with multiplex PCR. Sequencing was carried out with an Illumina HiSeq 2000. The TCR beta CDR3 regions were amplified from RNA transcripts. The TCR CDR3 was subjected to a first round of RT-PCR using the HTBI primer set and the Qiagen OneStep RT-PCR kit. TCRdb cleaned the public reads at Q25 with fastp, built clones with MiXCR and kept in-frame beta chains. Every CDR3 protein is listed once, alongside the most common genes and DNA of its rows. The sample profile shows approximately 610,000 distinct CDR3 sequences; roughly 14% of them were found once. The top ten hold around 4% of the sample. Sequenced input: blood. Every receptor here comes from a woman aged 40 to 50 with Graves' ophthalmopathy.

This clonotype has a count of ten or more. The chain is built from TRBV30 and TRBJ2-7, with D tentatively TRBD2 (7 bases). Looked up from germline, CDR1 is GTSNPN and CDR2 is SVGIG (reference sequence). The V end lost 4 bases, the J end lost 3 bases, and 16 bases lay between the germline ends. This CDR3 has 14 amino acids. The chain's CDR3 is CAWNRGGTSYEQYF. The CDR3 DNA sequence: TGTGCCTGGAATCGGGGAGGGACAAGCTACGAGCAGTACTTC.

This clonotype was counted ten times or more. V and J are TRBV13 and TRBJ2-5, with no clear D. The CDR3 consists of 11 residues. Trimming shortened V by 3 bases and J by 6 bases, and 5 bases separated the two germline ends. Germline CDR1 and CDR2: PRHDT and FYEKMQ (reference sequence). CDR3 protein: CASSFQQTQYF. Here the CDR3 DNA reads TGTGCCAGCAGCTTTCAACAGACCCAGTACTTC.

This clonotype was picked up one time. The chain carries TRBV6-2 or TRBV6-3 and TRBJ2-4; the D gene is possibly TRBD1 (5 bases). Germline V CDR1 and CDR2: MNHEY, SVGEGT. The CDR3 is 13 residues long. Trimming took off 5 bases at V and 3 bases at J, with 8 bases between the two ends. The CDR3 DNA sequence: TGTGCCAGCAGTGACAGCTACAAAAACATTCAGTACTTC. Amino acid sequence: CASSDSYKNIQYF.

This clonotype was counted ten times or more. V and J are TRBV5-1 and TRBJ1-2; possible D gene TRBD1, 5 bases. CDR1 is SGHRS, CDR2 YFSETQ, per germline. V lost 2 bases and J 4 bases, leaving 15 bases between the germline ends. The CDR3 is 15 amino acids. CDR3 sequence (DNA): TGCGCCAGCAGCTTCGGACACGGCGACTCCTATGGCTACACCTTC. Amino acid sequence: CASSFGHGDSYGYTF.

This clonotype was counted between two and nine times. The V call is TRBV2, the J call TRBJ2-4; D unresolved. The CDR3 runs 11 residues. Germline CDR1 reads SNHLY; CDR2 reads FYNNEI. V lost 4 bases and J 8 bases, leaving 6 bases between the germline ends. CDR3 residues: CASSGWDIQYF. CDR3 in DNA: TGTGCCAGCAGTGGGTGGGACATTCAGTACTTC.

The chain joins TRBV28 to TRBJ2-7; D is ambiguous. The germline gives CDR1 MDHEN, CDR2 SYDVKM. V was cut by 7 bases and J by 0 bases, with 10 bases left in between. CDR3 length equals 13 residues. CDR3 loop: CASTPGTSYEQYF. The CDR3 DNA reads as TGTGCCAGCACCCCGGGCACCTCCTACGAGCAGTACTTC.

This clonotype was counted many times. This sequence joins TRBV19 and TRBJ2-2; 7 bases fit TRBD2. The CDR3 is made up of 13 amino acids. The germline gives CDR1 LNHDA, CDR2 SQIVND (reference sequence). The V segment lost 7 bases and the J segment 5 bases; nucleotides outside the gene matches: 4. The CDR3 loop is CASIAGETGELFF. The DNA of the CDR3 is TGTGCCAGTATCGCGGGAGAGACCGGGGAGCTGTTTTTT.

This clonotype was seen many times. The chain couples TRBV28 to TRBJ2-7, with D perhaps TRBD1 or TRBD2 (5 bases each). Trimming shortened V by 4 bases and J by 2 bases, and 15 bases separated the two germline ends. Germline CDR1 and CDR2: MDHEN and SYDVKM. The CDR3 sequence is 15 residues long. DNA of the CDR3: TGTGCCAGCAGTTGGTCGGGGCAGGTTACCTACGAGCAGTACTTC. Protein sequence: CASSWSGQVTYEQYF. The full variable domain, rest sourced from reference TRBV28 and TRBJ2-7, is DVKVTQSSRYLVKRTGEKVFLECVQDMDHENMFWYRQDPGLGLRLIYFSYDVKMKEKGDIPEGYSVSREKKERFSLILESASTNQTSMYLCASSWSGQVTYEQYFGPGTRLTVT.

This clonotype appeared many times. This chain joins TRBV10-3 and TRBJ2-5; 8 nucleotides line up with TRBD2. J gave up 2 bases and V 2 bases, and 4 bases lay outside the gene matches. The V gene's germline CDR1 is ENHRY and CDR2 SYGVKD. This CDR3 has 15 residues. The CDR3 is CAISEPTGGQETQYF. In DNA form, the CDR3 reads TGTGCCATCAGTGAGCCCACGGGGGGGCAAGAGACCCAGTACTTC.

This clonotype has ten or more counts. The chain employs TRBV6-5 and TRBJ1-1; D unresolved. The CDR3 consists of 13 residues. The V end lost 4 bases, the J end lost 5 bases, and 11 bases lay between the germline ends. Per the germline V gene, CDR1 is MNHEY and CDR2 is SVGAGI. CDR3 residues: CASSSRLGTEAFF. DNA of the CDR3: TGTGCCAGCAGTTCCAGGCTGGGAACTGAAGCTTTCTTT.

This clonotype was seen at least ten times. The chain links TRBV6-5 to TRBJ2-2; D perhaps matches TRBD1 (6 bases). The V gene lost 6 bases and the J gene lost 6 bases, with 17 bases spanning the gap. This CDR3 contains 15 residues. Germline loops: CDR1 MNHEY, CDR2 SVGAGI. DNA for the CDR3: TGTGCCAGCAGACGGGGATCAGGGGCGTCCGGGGAGCTGTTTTTT. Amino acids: CASRRGSGASGELFF.

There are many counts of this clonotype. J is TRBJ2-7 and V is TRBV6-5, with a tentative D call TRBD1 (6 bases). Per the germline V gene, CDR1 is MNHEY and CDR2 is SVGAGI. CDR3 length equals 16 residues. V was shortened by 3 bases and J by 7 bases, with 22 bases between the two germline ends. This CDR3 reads CASSYARDIQFLEQYF. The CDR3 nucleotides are TGTGCCAGCAGTTATGCCCGGGACATCCAATTCCTAGAGCAGTACTTC.

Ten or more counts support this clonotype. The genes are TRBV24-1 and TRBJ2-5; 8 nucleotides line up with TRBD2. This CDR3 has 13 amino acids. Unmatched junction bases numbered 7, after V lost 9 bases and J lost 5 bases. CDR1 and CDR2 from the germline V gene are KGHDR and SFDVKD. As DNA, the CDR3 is TGTGCCACCGAAAGCGGGAGTTCGGAGACCCAGTACTTC. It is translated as CATESGSSETQYF.

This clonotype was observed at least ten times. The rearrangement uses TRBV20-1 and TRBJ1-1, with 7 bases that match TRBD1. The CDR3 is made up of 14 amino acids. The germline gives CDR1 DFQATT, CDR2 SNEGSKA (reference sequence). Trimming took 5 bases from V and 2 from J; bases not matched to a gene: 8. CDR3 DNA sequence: TGCAGTGCTCTTCCCGGACAGGCAAACACTGAAGCTTTCTTT. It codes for CSALPGQANTEAFF.

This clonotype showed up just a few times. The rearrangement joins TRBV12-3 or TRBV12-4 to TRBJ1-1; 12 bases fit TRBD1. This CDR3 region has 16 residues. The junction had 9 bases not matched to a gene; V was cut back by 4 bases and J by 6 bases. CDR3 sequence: CASSSGTGGLVSEAFF. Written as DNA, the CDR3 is TGTGCCAGCAGTTCCGGGACAGGGGGCTTGGTGTCTGAAGCTTTCTTT.

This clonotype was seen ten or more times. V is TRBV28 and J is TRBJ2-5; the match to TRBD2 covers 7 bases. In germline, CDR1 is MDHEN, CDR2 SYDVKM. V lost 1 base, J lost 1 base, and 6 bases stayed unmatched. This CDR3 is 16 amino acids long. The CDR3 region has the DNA TGTGCCAGCAGTTTATACGCGGGAGAGGGCCAAGAGACCCAGTACTTC. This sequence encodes CASSLYAGEGQETQYF.

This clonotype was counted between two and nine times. CDR3: CASSLWGQGATPDTGELFF. The CDR3 DNA follows: TGTGCCAGCAGTTTATGGGGACAGGGGGCGACCCCCGACACCGGGGAGCTGTTTTTT. The chain employs TRBV28 and TRBJ2-2; TRBD1 matches 12 bases. From germline, CDR1 is MDHEN and CDR2 SYDVKM. V lost 0 bases to trimming and J lost 3 bases; unmatched junction nucleotides: 8. The CDR3 spans 19 residues.

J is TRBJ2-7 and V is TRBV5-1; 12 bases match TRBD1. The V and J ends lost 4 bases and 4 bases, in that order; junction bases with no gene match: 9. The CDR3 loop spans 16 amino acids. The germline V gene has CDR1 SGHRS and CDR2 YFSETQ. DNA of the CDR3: TGCGCCAGCAGCCCATCGGGACAGGGGGCGAGGTACGAGCAGTACTTC. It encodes CASSPSGQGARYEQYF.

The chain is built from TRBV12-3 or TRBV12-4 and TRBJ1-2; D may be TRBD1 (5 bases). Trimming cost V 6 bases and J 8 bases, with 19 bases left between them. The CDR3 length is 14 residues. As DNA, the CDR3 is TGTGCCAGCAGGGGAGGGGAGGGATTCTACGGCTACACCTTC. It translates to CASRGGEGFYGYTF.

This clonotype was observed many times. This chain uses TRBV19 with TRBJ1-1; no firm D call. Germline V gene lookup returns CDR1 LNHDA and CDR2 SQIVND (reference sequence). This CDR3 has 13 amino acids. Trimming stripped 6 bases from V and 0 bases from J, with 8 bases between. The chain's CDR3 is CASRFTVNTEAFF. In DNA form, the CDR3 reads TGTGCCAGTAGGTTCACCGTGAACACTGAAGCTTTCTTT.

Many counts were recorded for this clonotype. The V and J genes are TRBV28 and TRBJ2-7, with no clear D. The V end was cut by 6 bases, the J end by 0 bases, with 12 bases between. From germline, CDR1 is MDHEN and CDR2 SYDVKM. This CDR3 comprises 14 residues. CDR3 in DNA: TGTGCCAGCAGCCAACTCTCGCACTCCTACGAGCAGTACTTC. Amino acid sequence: CASSQLSHSYEQYF.

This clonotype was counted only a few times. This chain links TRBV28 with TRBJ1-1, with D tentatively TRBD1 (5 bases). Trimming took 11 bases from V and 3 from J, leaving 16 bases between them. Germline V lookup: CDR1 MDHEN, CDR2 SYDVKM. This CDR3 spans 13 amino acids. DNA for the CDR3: TGTGCCTGCAATAGGGGTTTAGACACTGAAGCTTTCTTT. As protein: CACNRGLDTEAFF.

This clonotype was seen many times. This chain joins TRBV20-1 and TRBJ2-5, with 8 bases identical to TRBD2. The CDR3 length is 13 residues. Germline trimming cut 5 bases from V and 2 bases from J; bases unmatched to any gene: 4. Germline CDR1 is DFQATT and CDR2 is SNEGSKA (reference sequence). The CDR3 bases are TGCAGTGCTTTGGGGACTAGTCAAGAGACCCAGTACTTC. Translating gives CSALGTSQETQYF.

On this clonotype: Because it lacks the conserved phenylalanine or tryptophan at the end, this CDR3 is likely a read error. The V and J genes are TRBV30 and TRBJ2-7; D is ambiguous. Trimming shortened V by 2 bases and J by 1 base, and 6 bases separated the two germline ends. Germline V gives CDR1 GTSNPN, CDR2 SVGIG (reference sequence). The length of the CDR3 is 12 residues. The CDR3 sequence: CAWSTVSYEQYL. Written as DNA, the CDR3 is TGTGCCTGGAGTACAGTATCCTACGAGCAGTACCTC.

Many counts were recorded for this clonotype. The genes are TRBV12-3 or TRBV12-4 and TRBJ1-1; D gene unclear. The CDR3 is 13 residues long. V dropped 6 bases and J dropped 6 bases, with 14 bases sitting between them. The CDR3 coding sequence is TGTGCCAGCAGCCTGGGCGCCGGCTCTGAAGCTTTCTTT. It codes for CASSLGAGSEAFF.

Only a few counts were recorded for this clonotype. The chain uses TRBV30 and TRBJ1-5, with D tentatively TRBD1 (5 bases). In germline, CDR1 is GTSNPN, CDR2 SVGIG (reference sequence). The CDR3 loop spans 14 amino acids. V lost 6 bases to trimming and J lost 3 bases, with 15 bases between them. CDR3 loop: CACTSGGFNQPQHF. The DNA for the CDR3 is TGTGCCTGCACCTCCGGGGGGTTCAATCAGCCCCAGCATTTT. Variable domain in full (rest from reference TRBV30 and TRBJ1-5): SQTIHQWPATLVQPVGSPLSLECTVEGTSNPNLYWYRQAAGRGLQLLFYSVGIGQISSEVPQNLSASRPQDRQFILSSKKLLLSDSGFYLCACTSGGFNQPQHFGDGTRLSIL.

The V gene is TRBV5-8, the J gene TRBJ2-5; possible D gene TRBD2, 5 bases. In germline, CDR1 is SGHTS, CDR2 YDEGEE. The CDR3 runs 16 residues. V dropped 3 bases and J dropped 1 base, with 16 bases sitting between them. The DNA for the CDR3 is TGTGCCAGCAGCTCACGGGGATTAGGCGGCCAAGAGACCCAGTACTTC. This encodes CASSSRGLGGQETQYF.

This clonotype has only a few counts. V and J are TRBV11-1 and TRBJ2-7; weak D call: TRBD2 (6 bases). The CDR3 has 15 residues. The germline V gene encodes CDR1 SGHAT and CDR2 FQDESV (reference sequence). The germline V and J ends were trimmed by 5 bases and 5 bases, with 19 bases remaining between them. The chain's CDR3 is CASSPYGRSGHEQYF. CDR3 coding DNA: TGTGCCAGCAGCCCCTACGGGAGAAGTGGCCACGAGCAGTACTTC.